This TCR beta chain stems from a study of radiotherapy plus CTLA-4 blockade in lung cancer. Findings and caveats of the study: It was early blood T cell clone dynamics, with interferon-beta, that reportedly best predicted response. Blood-borne expansion of tumor-derived TCR clones followed radiotherapy plus ipilimumab.

CTLA-4 blockade with ipilimumab, together with focal radiation, was given to patients with chemo-refractory metastatic non-small-cell lung cancer. This table comes from immunoSEQ multiplex PCR, and its TCRdb copy is limited to in-frame clones, with some not included. The sample has 65,000 to 90,000 clones; approximately 86% are singletons. This clone showed up just a few times. Its matching antigen is unknown. The germline gives CDR1 SEHNR, CDR2 FQNEAQ (reference sequence). Between the trimmed V and J ends, which lost 8 bases and 4 bases, there was a span of 5 bases. The CDR3 runs to 10 residues. Sequenced material: peripheral blood, taken from a patient treated with radiotherapy plus ipilimumab. V and J are TRBV7-9 and TRBJ1-2; D not resolved. The receptor was derived from a human donor with non-small cell lung cancer who had stable disease on radiotherapy plus ipilimumab. The CDR3 loop is CASVGYGYTF. The DNA for the CDR3 is TGTGCCAGCGTTGGCTATGGCTACACCTTC.